This TCR beta chain derives from a study of CD8+CD57+ T cells in acquired aplastic anemia. For the study at large: On average, sorted CD4+ and CD8+ cells gave approximately 3 ug of DNA. The study, taken as a whole, reports: Levels of CD8+ Simpson's diversity were not significantly distinct in patients versus controls. Overlap between patients and controls comprised roughly 28 CD8+ CDR3 sequences.

The use of genomic DNA as template underpinned the TCR beta VDJ and CDR3 profiling. Using its own MiXCR run on the reads, TCRdb lists one record per CDR3 protein. Among approximately 470,000 distinct CDR3 sequences listed, roughly a third were seen once. The table lists this clonotype with a few counts. Antigen: not known. Sequencing was done on patients that had shown CD8+CD57+ cell expansion by flow cytometry. No therapy was given to patients before blood sampling. Trimming took 5 bases from V and 3 from J, leaving 17 bases between them. The germline gives CDR1 SGHAT, CDR2 FQNNGV. The CDR3 length is 16 residues.

This sequence was found in a human donor with aplastic anemia. This chain uses TRBV11-2 with TRBJ2-1; D possibly corresponds to TRBD1 (7 bases). Sequencing input: sorted CD4+, CD8+, or CD8+CD57+ T cells (not recorded which) from PBMCs. This CDR3 is CASSMTSQGGYNEQFF. DNA of the CDR3: TGTGCCAGCAGCATGACCTCCCAGGGGGGCTACAATGAGCAGTTCTTC.